This is a list of T cell receptor beta chains from one sample in a study of high-grade serous ovarian cancer treatment subgroups. Using immunoSEQ multiplex PCR, the repertoire was profiled, and TCRdb retains in-frame clones only, with some absent. The data show about 30,000 clones, 84% seen once. The sequenced material came from tumor tissue. The receptors originated from a human donor with high-grade serous ovarian cancer. The CDR3 runs from the conserved cysteine through the conserved F or W.

>TRBJ1-5|TRBV21-1
CASSKSHGAETDSNQPQHF
>TRBJ1-5|TRBV27
CASSLREGTQPQHF
>TRBJ2-5|TRBV13
CASSPPTGREQYF
>TRBJ2-6|TRBV14
CASSSLCNRQSRANVLTF
>TRBJ1-4|TRBV2
CASSARGRDEKLFF
>TRBJ2-2|TRBV2
CASSVPTSGATGELFF
>TRBJ2-7|TRBV30
CAWRTGTASYEQYF
>TRBJ2-1|TRBV9
CASSVLTGVGNEQFF
>TRBJ1-5|TRBV6-1
CASRDRAQPQHF
>TRBJ2-3|TRBV14
CASSQALLSSGRTDTQYF
>TRBJ2-6|TRBV12-2
CASRTPISTQSRANVLTF
>TRBJ2-7|TRBV4-2
CASSQQGALTYEQYF
>TRBJ1-2|TRBV9
CASSAGTDFNYGYTF
>TRBJ2-2|TRBV4-1
CASSRETPNTGELFF
>TRBJ2-3|TRBV9
CASSPGQYPDTQYF
>TRBJ1-1|TRBV6-6
CASSYGANLNTEAFF
>TRBJ1-1|TRBV5-5
CASSPIHRGGNTEAFF